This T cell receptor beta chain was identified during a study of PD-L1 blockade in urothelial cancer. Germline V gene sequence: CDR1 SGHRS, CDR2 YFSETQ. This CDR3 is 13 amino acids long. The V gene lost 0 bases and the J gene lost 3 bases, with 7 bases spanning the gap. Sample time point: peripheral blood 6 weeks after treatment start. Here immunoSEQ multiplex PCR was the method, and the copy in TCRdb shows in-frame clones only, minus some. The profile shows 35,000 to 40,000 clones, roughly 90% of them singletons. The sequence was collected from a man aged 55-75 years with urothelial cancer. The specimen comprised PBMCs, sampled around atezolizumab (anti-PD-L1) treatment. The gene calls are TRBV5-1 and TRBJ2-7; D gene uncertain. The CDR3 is CASSLEQFYEQYF. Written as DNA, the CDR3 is TGCGCCAGCAGCTTGGAACAGTTCTACGAGCAGTACTTC.